The present TCR beta chain was sequenced within a study of cytomegalovirus exposure and HLA in healthy donors (dated by TCRdb to between 2016 and 2019). The study in broad terms: In an earlier analysis of 550 to 750 of the donors, 276 Gb of sequence data and 100 million or so unique TCR beta sequences from approximately 180 million T cells were reported. Around 300 gigabases of sequencing data and 78 million or so unique TCR sequences were included in an early release covering about 700 HLA-typed donors. Of the 300 to 500 genotyped donors, roughly 76% were placed in the genetic ancestry cluster associated with self-reported Caucasian donors. The aim of the study was to test whether cataloging public T cell receptors could identify signatures of past pathogen exposure. Using immunosequencing, the study profiled T cell repertoires from about 610 subjects and related those repertoires to cytomegalovirus serostatus. In addition to the first cohort of hundreds of subjects, a separate validation cohort of some 120 different subjects was used. High-throughput TCR immunosequencing, statistical association of individual TCRs with disease status, and machine learning were combined to predict cytomegalovirus infection status. To study patterns of TCR occurrence, a later analysis re-analyzed previously published TCR beta repertoires from 650 to 750 donors and added high-resolution HLA genotyping. Rather than drawing on any new phenotypic data, the later analysis identified candidate immune exposures from TCR beta sequences and the way those sequences occurred across donors. To decide whether each TCR beta V gene segment behaved as functional or pseudogenic, an earlier analysis of approximately 600 of the donors relied on high-throughput TCR beta sequencing. Donor age, sex, ethnicity and CMV serostatus were collected together with the repertoire data. Genome-wide SNP genotypes for about 65% of the roughly 700 donors were used in a later genetic analysis, which treated that subset as a discovery cohort. All discovery cohort repertoires had been generated using a single sequencing platform. HLA typing included class I and class II loci at four-digit resolution. The number of typed donors differed by locus: about 620-640 for A, B, C, DRB1 and DQB1; some 500 for DQA1; about 600 for DPA1; and some 450 for DPB1. About five DR-DQ haplotypes were treated as single units for association and clustering because of strong linkage in the cohort. Among about 410 genotyped donors of the cohort, an average of around 250,000 unique TCR beta nucleotide sequences was sequenced per donor, of which approximately 18% were non-productive.

Libraries were built with the immunoSEQ multiplex PCR assay. A mixture of 60 forward primers for TCR Vbeta segments and 13 reverse primers for TCR Jbeta segments was used in the multiplex PCR. Amplification of the CDR3 region of rearranged TCR beta genes was performed with a multiplex PCR assay on genomic DNA. On the Illumina HiSeq System, the amplified TCR beta libraries were sequenced as 87-base-pair reads. The authors' pipeline ran thus. A later analysis counted about 80 million unique TCR beta chains across the 500 to 850 repertoires, and some 11 million of these chains were shared by at least two donors. Raw reads were error-corrected and collapsed into unique sequences with a nearest-neighbor algorithm that merged closely related sequences to remove PCR and sequencing errors. To assign V, D and J gene segments, CDR3 sequences were aligned to IMGT reference sequences. For a sequence to be retained, a match of at least six nucleotides was required to both a V gene segment and a J gene segment. A rearrangement was called productive if the CDR3 had no stop codons and remained in frame with V and J, and every other rearrangement was called non-productive. CDR3 was defined according to IMGT convention as the region running from the second conserved V-encoded cysteine to the conserved J-encoded phenylalanine. In an earlier analysis of more than 550 of the donors, sequences lacking an unambiguous match to a single V gene segment were excluded. An earlier analysis of several hundred of the donors classified V segments as functional when productive rearrangements were above 56.7% and as segregating when the standard deviation between donors was above 5%. A statistical classification framework was developed to diagnose cytomegalovirus status using the catalog of TCR beta chain sequences. A later analysis assigned V and J genes by comparing TCR nucleotide sequences with IMGT/GENE-DB human TR gene sequences. The TCRdist pipeline was used in a later analysis to assign CDR3 sequences and most-parsimonious VDJ recombination scenarios. In a later analysis, every TCR beta chain was defined by the combination of its CDR3 amino acid sequence and its V-gene family, and reads without a unique V-gene family were dropped. To address suspected cross-contamination and a sequencing artifact, a later analysis removed some 620 highly shared, low-generation-probability nucleotide sequences. In a later analysis, a clonal expansion index was calculated for each public chain from normalized within-repertoire ranks of inferred template counts. In a later analysis, generation probabilities were computed using a VDJ recombination model fitted to out-of-frame rearrangements, and the results were checked against IGoR. In a later analysis, hypergeometric tests were used to score TCR-TCR, TCR-HLA and TCR-CMV co-occurrence, with a repertoire-size bias correction applied to TCR pairs. False discovery rates were estimated in a later analysis by permuting HLA or CMV assignments 20 times. In a later analysis, co-occurring TCRs were grouped with DBSCAN, and TCRdist sequence similarity was added when clustering was performed within HLA-allele-positive subsets. Repertoires with fewer than 30,000 or more than 120,000 public chains, plus five repertoires with anomalous nucleotide sharing, were excluded from co-occurrence clustering. TCRdb carries this immuneACCESS record with in-frame sequences only. Its versions omit some clonotypes, under half of them owing to an unresolved V gene in the studies checked, with the rest unexplained. That table gives V, J and clone size, and the DNA gave D and trimming. This sample holds some 170,000 clones; around 76% were observed only once. The ten largest clones capture approximately 1.5% of the sample.

Overall study results and their limits: The study listed 164 TCR beta chains as associated with cytomegalovirus. The authors suggested that the approach could potentially be generalized to other disease states and immunological phenotypes. A later analysis found that TCR association rates varied across HLA loci, with DRB1 alleles showing the most associated TCRs and HLA-C alleles the fewest. Immune exposure information for the cohort was limited to CMV serostatus. According to a later analysis, most CMV-associated TCR beta chains appeared to be HLA-restricted, and the HLA associations seemed to be driven largely by CMV exposure. In a later analysis, HLA-associated TCR beta chains were found to be more clonally expanded and to have lower generation probabilities than equally common non-associated chains. Broadly in line with IMGT annotations, most TCR beta V segments showed up in productive rearrangements about 87% or about 30% of the time in an earlier analysis of approximately 600 of the donors. HLA typing was unavailable for some donors at each locus, so association tests used only the typed subset. In this cohort, only TCR beta chains were sequenced, and detectable features were limited by the absence of alpha or paired-chain data. A further reported finding was that TCR beta sequences accurately predicted the HLA-A and HLA-B alleles for most subjects in the first cohort. Linkage disequilibrium might explain the correlated functional status among segregating V segments, but an unknown experimental factor could not be ruled out. Presence/absence analyses assumed roughly uniform sequencing depth across donors, an assumption that may not hold. In both the original and validation cohorts, the classifier was reported to diagnose cytomegalovirus status with high specificity and sensitivity. An association between a missense DCLRE1C variant and V-gene and J-gene trimming of TCR beta chains was found in a later genetic analysis and replicated in an independent cohort. In vitro tests confirmed that a few of the cytomegalovirus-associated TCR beta chains recognize cytomegalovirus antigens. While some public TCRs were present in many individuals, most TCR sequences turned up only very rarely across donors. Assigning TCR associations to individual alleles was difficult when HLA alleles, especially DR and DQ, strongly co-occurred. Several of the top co-occurrence clusters appeared to be linked to parvovirus B19, influenza, CMV and Epstein-Barr virus, according to a later analysis. The earlier analysis of nearly 600 of the donors excluded some 16 rarely observed V segments, including chromosome 9 orphons, because counts were too low. A group of highly shared sequence variants was considered likely to be a technical artifact of the sequencing pipeline. At a false discovery rate of 0.05, a later analysis linked 16,951 TCR beta sequences to specific HLA alleles. A later genetic analysis reported fewer N-insertions in productive TCRs among donors in an Asian-associated ancestry cluster than the approximately 700-donor mean.

To note about this clone: The antigen this receptor binds is unknown. No much larger clone exists at a distance of one base, and base qualities are not known.

The cohort comprised more than 550 healthy bone marrow donors. At the time of sampling, all cohort members were nominally healthy, though unrecorded immune exposures were likely present. The donor was CMV seropositive and belonged to the group of over 250 seropositive cohort members. A peripheral blood sample was collected from each donor, and TCR beta sequencing was performed on peripheral blood mononuclear cells. Genomic DNA was extracted from the blood cell samples with the Qiagen DNeasy Blood Extraction Kit. Sequenced input: PBMCs. This receptor was obtained from a girl aged 10-17 years in good health and CMV-seropositive.

This receptor carries the CDR3 CASSVGPTLKETQYF. The DNA is as follows: TGTGCCAGCAGCGTAGGCCCTACTCTTAAAGAGACCCAGTACTTC. The V and J genes are TRBV9 and TRBJ2-5; no D gene is confidently identified. Trimming costs V 0 bases and J 3 bases, and their ends lie 12 bases apart. Counted from cysteine to phenylalanine, this CDR3 has 15 amino acids. Of the read, only the CDR3 DNA is kept; its 45 bases are in frame from base 1. The germline V gene supplies CDR1 SGDLS and CDR2 YYNGEE.